The 4 T cell receptor beta chains presented below share a single source sample, sequenced in a study of blood T cells in healthy people across ages. Through a sample-barcoded 5' primer and a J-beta primer mix, a second PCR was run for roughly 6 to 12 cycles. TCRdb called the 5' RACE reads again in MiXCR, with one record for every CDR3 protein. Among approximately 670,000 distinct CDR3 sequences listed, 40% to 45% were seen once. Sequenced: blood. These receptors were obtained from a man older than 75 in good health.

This sequence joins TRBV5-1 and TRBJ1-1; D not resolved. V dropped 1 base and J dropped 5 bases, with 9 bases sitting between them. CDR1 SGHRS and CDR2 YFSETQ come from the germline V gene. CDR3 length: 13 residues. CDR3 in DNA: TGCGCCAGCAGCTTGACGTTGGGGACTGAAGCTTTCTTT. Encoded protein: CASSLTLGTEAFF.

The chain couples TRBV7-2 to TRBJ1-1; 11 positions match TRBD1. Germline V gene data show CDR1 as SGHTA and CDR2 as FQGNSA. V was clipped by 0 bases and J by 5 bases; unmatched bases: 5. The CDR3 extends over 16 amino acids. CDR3 bases: TGTGCCAGCAGCTTAGCGGGACAGGGGGTTGGGACTGAAGCTTTCTTT. Protein sequence: CASSLAGQGVGTEAFF. Based on the CDR3 plus reference TRBV7-2 and TRBJ1-1, the full variable domain is GAGVSQSPSNKVTEKGKDVELRCDPISGHTALYWYRQSLGQGLEFLIYFQGNSAPDKSGLPSDRFSAERTGGSVSTLTIQRTQQEDSAVYLCASSLAGQGVGTEAFFGQGTRLTVV.

This clonotype has a handful of counts. The chain joins TRBV27 to TRBJ2-5, with no clear D. The CDR3 consists of 13 residues. The germline V gene encodes CDR1 MNHEY and CDR2 SMNVEV (reference sequence). V lost 4 bases to trimming and J lost 5 bases, with 11 bases between them. This CDR3 reads CASSSLNGETQYF. The CDR3 coding sequence is TGTGCCAGCAGTTCCCTTAATGGGGAGACCCAGTACTTC.

The CDR3 reads CASSQGPRLDYNEQFF. CDR3 nucleotides: TGTGCCAGCAGCCAAGGCCCCCGGCTAGATTACAATGAGCAGTTCTTC. The V call is TRBV3-1, the J call TRBJ2-1; D call uncertain. Germline V gives CDR1 LGHDT, CDR2 YNNKEL (reference sequence). The CDR3 contains 16 residues. With 1 base removed from V and 4 bases from J, the gap between germline ends came to 14 bases.